This TCR beta chain was captured by sequencing in a study of cytomegalovirus exposure and HLA in healthy donors. The CDR3 totals 15 residues. CDR1 SGHAT and CDR2 FQNNGV come from the germline V gene. V lost 1 base to trimming and J lost 2 bases, with 11 bases between them. Broader study findings: Per published accounts, TCR beta sequences correctly predicted the HLA-A and HLA-B alleles of most subjects.

With 60 Vbeta and 13 Jbeta primers, the PCR was carried out. Using immunoSEQ multiplex PCR, the repertoire was profiled, and TCRdb retains in-frame clones only, with some absent. In the table there are 100,000 to 150,000 clones, 70% to 75% of which are singletons. Details on this clone: What it binds is not known.

The TCR originated in a male donor in good health and CMV-seronegative. This chain joins TRBV11-2 and TRBJ1-2, with a weak D call TRBD1 (6 bases). Sequenced: PBMCs. In nucleotides, the CDR3 is TGTGCCAGCAGCTTAGGTCCCACAGGGAACTATGGCTACACCTTC. Residues: CASSLGPTGNYGYTF.